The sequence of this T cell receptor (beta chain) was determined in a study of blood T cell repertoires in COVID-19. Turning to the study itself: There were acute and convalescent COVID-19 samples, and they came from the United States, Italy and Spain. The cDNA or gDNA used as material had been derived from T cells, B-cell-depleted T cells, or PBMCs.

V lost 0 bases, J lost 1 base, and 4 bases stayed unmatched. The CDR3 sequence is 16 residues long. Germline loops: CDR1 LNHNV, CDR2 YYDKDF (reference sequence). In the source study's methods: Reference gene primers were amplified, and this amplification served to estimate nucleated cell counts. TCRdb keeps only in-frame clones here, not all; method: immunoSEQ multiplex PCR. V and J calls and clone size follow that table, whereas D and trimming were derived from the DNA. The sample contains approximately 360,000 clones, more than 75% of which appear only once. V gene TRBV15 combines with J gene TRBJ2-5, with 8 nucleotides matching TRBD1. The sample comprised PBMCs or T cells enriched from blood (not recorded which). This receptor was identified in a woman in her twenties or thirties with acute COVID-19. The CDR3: CATSRDGTGGQETQYF. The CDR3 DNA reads TGTGCCACCAGCAGAGATGGTACAGGGGGCCAAGAGACCCAGTACTTC.